This TCR beta chain came from a study of blood T cell repertoires in COVID-19. Original handling: Estimation of nucleated cell counts was performed using reference gene primer amplification. Libraries were prepared by immunoSEQ multiplex PCR; TCRdb keeps only in-frame clonotypes and omits some of them. V, J and clone size are those of that table, while D and trimming were read from the DNA. The sample lists 260,000 or so clones, around 85% seen once, with about 2.5% in the top ten. Trimming took 0 bases from V and 4 from J; bases not matched to a gene: 1. The CDR3 sequence is 15 residues long. Germline-derived CDR1 and CDR2 are MDHEN and SYDVKM.

The origin of this receptor is a woman between 45 and 65 years old who had recovered from COVID-19. The chain employs TRBV28 and TRBJ2-3; TRBD1 aligns across 10 bases. Sequencing was carried out using PBMCs or T cells enriched from blood (not recorded which). In DNA form, the CDR3 reads TGTGCCAGCAGTTTATGGGGGACAGGGGCAGATACGCAGTATTTT. Protein: CASSLWGTGADTQYF.